The rows below give T cell receptor beta chains drawn from one sample of a study of cytomegalovirus exposure and HLA in healthy donors. The repertoire was sequenced with immunoSEQ multiplex PCR; TCRdb's copy has only in-frame clones and lacks some. In the table there are 100,000 to 150,000 clones, 70% to 90% of which are singletons. The sample taken for sequencing was PBMCs. These receptors originate from a woman between 18 and 29 years old in good health and CMV-seronegative. Both conserved end residues are part of each CDR3. D genes are given only for firm matches. Only part of the rows carry a size: once, few, many, or a class if the clone is expanded.

>TRBV5-6|TRBJ1-1|NA|NA
TGTGCCAGCAGCTTAACCGGGACAAGGAACACTGAAGCTTTCTTT
CASSLTGTRNTEAFF
>TRBV28|TRBJ1-5|NA|few
TGTGCCAGCAGTTTATGGGGCAGGGGAGATCAGCCCCAGCATTTT
CASSLWGRGDQPQHF
>TRBV7-2|TRBJ2-5|TRBD2|few
TGTGCCAGCAGCTCTTTCGGGAGGGGAGAGACCCAGTACTTC
CASSSFGRGETQYF
>TRBV9|TRBJ2-3|TRBD2|NA
TGTGCCAGCAGCGGGACGGGGGGTCTGGATACGCAGTATTTT
CASSGTGGLDTQYF
>TRBV7-7|TRBJ1-1|NA|NA
TGTGCTAGCAGCGGGCAAGAAGGGACACCCGCCTTAAAAAAAGGAAACACTGAAGCTTTCTTT
CASSGQEGTPALKKGNTEAFF
>TRBV7-9|TRBJ2-5|TRBD1|NA
TGTGCCAGCAGCTTAAGAGTGGCAGGGGGTTTGGAGACCCAGTACTTC
CASSLRVAGGLETQYF
>TRBV9|TRBJ1-3|NA|once
TGTGCCAGCAGCGTAGACTCAGGGGTTGGAAACACCATATATTTT
CASSVDSGVGNTIYF
>TRBV7-7|TRBJ2-7|TRBD2|NA
TGTGCCAGCAGCTTAGCGGCTAGCGGGGGCCTCTACGAGCAGTACTTC
CASSLAASGGLYEQYF
>TRBV28|TRBJ1-1|TRBD1|NA
TGTGCCAGCAGTGGGTCGGACAGGGGGGCGCACACTGAAGCTTTCTTT
CASSGSDRGAHTEAFF
>TRBV11-2|TRBJ2-3|TRBD2|once
TGTGCCAGCAGCTTATACGGGGGGTACACAGATACGCAGTATTTT
CASSLYGGYTDTQYF
>TRBV28|TRBJ1-2|NA|few
TGTGCCAGCAGCAAGCAGGGGTATGGCTACACCTTC
CASSKQGYGYTF
>TRBV2|TRBJ1-2|TRBD1|few
TGTGCCAGACGGGACAGGGGAGTCTATGGCTACACCTTC
CARRDRGVYGYTF
>TRBV6-1|TRBJ2-3|NA|NA
TGTGCCAGCAGTGAAGCAAAGCGAACCACAGATACGCAGTATTTT
CASSEAKRTTDTQYF
>TRBV28|TRBJ1-5|NA|NA
TGTGCCAGCAGACACCAGCAAAGCTCGGACAGTAGCAATCAGCCCCAGCATTTT
CASRHQQSSDSSNQPQHF
>TRBV27|TRBJ2-3|TRBD2|NA
TGTGCCAGCAGTTTATCGTTGGCTAGCGGGAGACCTAGCACAGATACGCAGTATTTT
CASSLSLASGRPSTDTQYF
>TRBV7-9|TRBJ2-1|NA|once
TGTGCCAGCAGCCTGGACAGACCCTACTACAATGAGCAGTTCTTC
CASSLDRPYYNEQFF
>TRBV13|TRBJ2-7|NA|NA
TGTGCCAGCAGCTTAGAGAGGTCCTACGAGCAGTACTTC
CASSLERSYEQYF
>TRBV7-3|TRBJ1-2|NA|many
TGTGCCAGCAGCTTACAACCTGCCCGGGGCTATGGCTACACCTTC
CASSLQPARGYGYTF
>TRBV4-1|TRBJ2-3|TRBD2|NA
TGCGCCAGCAGCCAAACGGGACTAAGCACAGATACGCAGTATTTT
CASSQTGLSTDTQYF
>TRBV29-1|TRBJ2-7|TRBD2|few
TGCAGCGTTAGGACTAGCGGGTCCTACGAGCAGTACTTC
CSVRTSGSYEQYF
>TRBV6-1|TRBJ1-1|NA|NA
TGTGCCAGCAGTGAAGCGACAGGTTACATAACTGAAGCTTTCTTT
CASSEATGYITEAFF
>TRBV7-9|TRBJ1-4|NA|NA
TGTGCCAGCAGCTTAAGGTCAGGGAATGAAAAACTGTTTTTT
CASSLRSGNEKLFF